This is a list of T cell receptor beta chains from one sample in a study of T cell changes during pregnancy in multiple sclerosis. TCRdb's copy holds only in-frame clones and misses some; the assay was immunoSEQ multiplex PCR. The table lists about 39,000 clones, 92% of them singletons. The sequencing here drew on CD8+ T cells from peripheral blood mononuclear cells, taken before pregnancy. The receptors derive from a female donor with multiple sclerosis, enrolled in a pregnancy study. CDR3s include the opening cysteine and the closing phenylalanine or tryptophan. Each record gives: D gene, J gene, CDR3 length, V gene, clone size, CDR3 protein, CDR3 DNA. D genes are given only for firm matches. Rows give clone size only sometimes, using once, few, many, or a class for an expanded clone.

D gene: -; J gene: TRBJ1-2; CDR3 length: 15; V gene: TRBV9; clone size: -; CDR3 protein: CASSARQTEAYGYTF; CDR3 DNA: TGTGCCAGCAGCGCACGGCAGACAGAGGCCTATGGCTACACCTTC
D gene: -; J gene: TRBJ2-1; CDR3 length: 17; V gene: TRBV28; clone size: few; CDR3 protein: CASSLVLGHVFPDEQFF; CDR3 DNA: TGTGCCAGCAGTTTAGTATTGGGACATGTGTTTCCCGATGAGCAGTTCTTC
D gene: TRBD2; J gene: TRBJ2-1; CDR3 length: 17; V gene: TRBV9; clone size: -; CDR3 protein: CASSVGGGSGPYNEQFF; CDR3 DNA: TGTGCCAGCAGCGTGGGGGGGGGTAGCGGACCCTACAATGAGCAGTTCTTC
D gene: TRBD2; J gene: TRBJ2-1; CDR3 length: 14; V gene: TRBV12-5; clone size: -; CDR3 protein: CASGYGRAYGEQFF; CDR3 DNA: TGTGCTAGTGGCTACGGGAGGGCTTATGGTGAGCAGTTCTTC
D gene: -; J gene: TRBJ1-5; CDR3 length: 15; V gene: TRBV6-6; clone size: -; CDR3 protein: CASSPEQGHNQPQHF; CDR3 DNA: TGTGCCAGCAGCCCAGAACAGGGCCACAATCAGCCCCAGCATTTT
D gene: TRBD2; J gene: TRBJ2-3; CDR3 length: 15; V gene: TRBV30; clone size: -; CDR3 protein: CAWIPSGFVKDTQYF; CDR3 DNA: TGTGCCTGGATACCTAGCGGCTTTGTGAAGGATACGCAGTATTTT
D gene: -; J gene: TRBJ2-5; CDR3 length: 19; V gene: TRBV7-9; clone size: -; CDR3 protein: CASTDAFGIGRGIQETQYF; CDR3 DNA: TGTGCCAGCACAGACGCGTTTGGTATAGGTCGCGGGATCCAAGAGACCCAGTACTTC
D gene: TRBD2; J gene: TRBJ2-2; CDR3 length: 16; V gene: TRBV7-9; clone size: -; CDR3 protein: CASSLSSGSQTGELFF; CDR3 DNA: TGTGCCAGCAGCTTGTCTAGCGGGAGTCAAACCGGGGAGCTGTTTTTT
D gene: -; J gene: TRBJ2-7; CDR3 length: 14; V gene: TRBV5-6; clone size: -; CDR3 protein: CASSRPTGHYEQYF; CDR3 DNA: TGTGCCAGCAGCCGACCGACAGGACACTACGAGCAGTACTTC
D gene: -; J gene: TRBJ2-5; CDR3 length: 13; V gene: TRBV28; clone size: -; CDR3 protein: CASSDTVEETQYF; CDR3 DNA: TGTGCCAGCAGTGACACCGTTGAAGAGACCCAGTACTTC
D gene: TRBD1; J gene: TRBJ2-7; CDR3 length: 14; V gene: TRBV7-9; clone size: -; CDR3 protein: CASSLGQGDYEQYF; CDR3 DNA: TGTGCCAGCAGCTTGGGACAGGGGGACTACGAGCAGTACTTC
D gene: -; J gene: TRBJ2-7; CDR3 length: 14; V gene: TRBV15; clone size: -; CDR3 protein: CATSPRGSVHEQYF; CDR3 DNA: TGTGCCACCAGCCCCCGGGGTAGCGTGCACGAGCAGTACTTC
D gene: -; J gene: TRBJ2-6; CDR3 length: 19; V gene: TRBV14; clone size: -; CDR3 protein: CASRGKRTPEVAGANVLTF; CDR3 DNA: TGTGCCAGCAGAGGAAAACGGACCCCGGAGGTAGCTGGGGCCAACGTCCTGACTTTC
D gene: TRBD1; J gene: TRBJ1-2; CDR3 length: 16; V gene: TRBV6-5; clone size: -; CDR3 protein: CASSSHGDRVIYGYTF; CDR3 DNA: TGTGCCAGCAGTTCTCATGGGGACAGGGTTATCTATGGCTACACCTTC
D gene: TRBD2; J gene: TRBJ2-3; CDR3 length: 15; V gene: TRBV19; clone size: few; CDR3 protein: CASSLAGGRTDTQYF; CDR3 DNA: TGTGCCAGTTCACTAGCGGGAGGCCGCACAGATACGCAGTATTTT
D gene: -; J gene: TRBJ1-2; CDR3 length: 11; V gene: TRBV9; clone size: -; CDR3 protein: CASYSEGGYTF; CDR3 DNA: TGTGCCAGCTACTCGGAGGGAGGCTACACCTTC
D gene: TRBD1; J gene: TRBJ1-2; CDR3 length: 14; V gene: TRBV5-8; clone size: -; CDR3 protein: CASSFRGRFYGYTF; CDR3 DNA: TGTGCCAGCAGCTTCAGGGGGCGATTCTATGGCTACACCTTC
D gene: -; J gene: TRBJ2-7; CDR3 length: 14; V gene: TRBV5-5; clone size: -; CDR3 protein: CASNPRDSTYEQYF; CDR3 DNA: TGTGCCAGCAATCCCCGGGACTCCACCTACGAGCAGTACTTC
D gene: -; J gene: TRBJ1-2; CDR3 length: 16; V gene: TRBV5-6; clone size: -; CDR3 protein: CASSFIYDRSTYGYTF; CDR3 DNA: TGTGCCAGCAGCTTCATCTACGACAGGTCGACCTATGGCTACACCTTC
D gene: TRBD2; J gene: TRBJ2-7; CDR3 length: 14; V gene: TRBV28; clone size: -; CDR3 protein: CASDSTSGTYEQYF; CDR3 DNA: TGTGCCAGCGACTCGACTAGCGGAACCTACGAGCAGTACTTC
D gene: -; J gene: TRBJ2-1; CDR3 length: 15; V gene: TRBV15; clone size: -; CDR3 protein: CATSWSGDPYNEQFF; CDR3 DNA: TGTGCCACCAGCTGGTCGGGGGATCCCTACAATGAGCAGTTCTTC
D gene: -; J gene: TRBJ2-7; CDR3 length: 13; V gene: TRBV30; clone size: -; CDR3 protein: CAWSENVEQEQYF; CDR3 DNA: TGTGCCTGGAGTGAAAACGTCGAACAGGAGCAGTACTTC
D gene: TRBD2; J gene: TRBJ2-7; CDR3 length: 14; V gene: TRBV6-5; clone size: -; CDR3 protein: CASGTTSGAYEQYF; CDR3 DNA: TGTGCCAGCGGAACGACTAGCGGGGCCTACGAGCAGTACTTC
D gene: -; J gene: TRBJ2-1; CDR3 length: 10; V gene: TRBV25-1; clone size: -; CDR3 protein: CASSFNEQFF; CDR3 DNA: TGTGCCAGCAGCTTCAATGAGCAGTTCTTC
D gene: -; J gene: TRBJ2-2; CDR3 length: 14; V gene: TRBV9; clone size: -; CDR3 protein: CASSAFLNTGELFF; CDR3 DNA: TGTGCCAGCAGCGCCTTCCTAAACACCGGGGAGCTGTTTTTT
D gene: -; J gene: TRBJ2-5; CDR3 length: 13; V gene: TRBV12-5; clone size: -; CDR3 protein: CASGLAHEGTQYF; CDR3 DNA: TGTGCTAGTGGTTTGGCCCATGAGGGGACCCAGTACTTC
D gene: -; J gene: TRBJ1-5; CDR3 length: 12; V gene: TRBV12-5; clone size: few; CDR3 protein: CASGTGNQPQHF; CDR3 DNA: TGTGCTAGTGGGACGGGGAATCAGCCCCAGCATTTT
D gene: TRBD1; J gene: TRBJ2-2; CDR3 length: 17; V gene: TRBV7-6; clone size: -; CDR3 protein: CASSLYSQGESTGELFF; CDR3 DNA: TGTGCCAGCAGCTTATACTCACAGGGGGAATCCACCGGGGAGCTGTTTTTT
D gene: -; J gene: TRBJ2-7; CDR3 length: 15; V gene: TRBV5-4; clone size: -; CDR3 protein: CASSLGGYVSYEQYF; CDR3 DNA: TGTGCCAGCAGCTTGGGGGGCTACGTTTCCTACGAGCAGTACTTC
D gene: TRBD1; J gene: TRBJ1-6; CDR3 length: 11; V gene: TRBV2; clone size: -; CDR3 protein: CASRGTAPLHF; CDR3 DNA: TGTGCCAGCAGAGGGACAGCACCCCTCCACTTT
D gene: -; J gene: TRBJ2-3; CDR3 length: 15; V gene: TRBV27; clone size: -; CDR3 protein: CASTPEGRGTDTQYF; CDR3 DNA: TGTGCCAGCACTCCGGAGGGCCGGGGCACAGATACGCAGTATTTT
D gene: -; J gene: TRBJ1-1; CDR3 length: 12; V gene: TRBV7-9; clone size: -; CDR3 protein: CASSLASGEAFF; CDR3 DNA: TGTGCCAGCAGCTTAGCTTCGGGGGAAGCTTTCTTT
D gene: -; J gene: TRBJ2-1; CDR3 length: 13; V gene: TRBV28; clone size: -; CDR3 protein: CASSSSTDNEQFF; CDR3 DNA: TGTGCCAGCAGTTCGTCGACAGACAATGAGCAGTTCTTC
D gene: -; J gene: TRBJ2-7; CDR3 length: 13; V gene: TRBV5-1; clone size: -; CDR3 protein: CASSFGRGYEQYF; CDR3 DNA: TGCGCCAGCAGCTTCGGCAGGGGATACGAGCAGTACTTC
D gene: -; J gene: TRBJ2-2; CDR3 length: 13; V gene: TRBV27; clone size: -; CDR3 protein: CASSYTGTGELFF; CDR3 DNA: TGTGCCAGCAGTTATACAGGGACCGGGGAGCTGTTTTTT
D gene: -; J gene: TRBJ1-2; CDR3 length: 12; V gene: TRBV2; clone size: -; CDR3 protein: CASRGTRGGYTF; CDR3 DNA: TGTGCCAGCAGGGGGACAAGGGGGGGCTACACCTTC
D gene: -; J gene: TRBJ1-5; CDR3 length: 15; V gene: TRBV6-5; clone size: once; CDR3 protein: CASSSAGASNQPQHF; CDR3 DNA: TGTGCCAGCAGTTCGGCGGGGGCTAGCAATCAGCCCCAGCATTTT
D gene: -; J gene: TRBJ1-1; CDR3 length: 13; V gene: TRBV19; clone size: once; CDR3 protein: CASSMGGITEAFF; CDR3 DNA: TGTGCCAGTAGTATGGGGGGTATCACTGAAGCTTTCTTT
D gene: -; J gene: TRBJ2-7; CDR3 length: 13; V gene: TRBV4-2; clone size: -; CDR3 protein: CASSQGTNYEQYF; CDR3 DNA: TGTGCCAGCAGCCAAGGGACTAACTACGAGCAGTACTTC
D gene: TRBD2; J gene: TRBJ2-3; CDR3 length: 18; V gene: TRBV7-6; clone size: -; CDR3 protein: CASSFNGRLAHSTDTQYF; CDR3 DNA: TGTGCCAGCAGCTTCAATGGCCGACTAGCGCATAGCACAGATACGCAGTATTTT
D gene: TRBD1; J gene: TRBJ2-1; CDR3 length: 14; V gene: TRBV19; clone size: -; CDR3 protein: CASSMDRGGNEQFF; CDR3 DNA: TGTGCCAGTAGTATGGACAGGGGAGGGAATGAGCAGTTCTTC
D gene: TRBD1; J gene: TRBJ2-3; CDR3 length: 20; V gene: TRBV4-1; clone size: -; CDR3 protein: CASSRREGTGIGGSTDTQYF; CDR3 DNA: TGCGCCAGCAGCCGTAGAGAGGGGACAGGGATTGGGGGAAGCACAGATACGCAGTATTTT
D gene: TRBD2; J gene: TRBJ2-2; CDR3 length: 13; V gene: TRBV7-9; clone size: -; CDR3 protein: CGSGTTYTGELFF; CDR3 DNA: TGTGGATCTGGGACTACCTACACCGGGGAGCTGTTTTTT
D gene: TRBD2; J gene: TRBJ2-3; CDR3 length: 16; V gene: TRBV19; clone size: -; CDR3 protein: CASAKGLAVSTDTQYF; CDR3 DNA: TGTGCCAGTGCGAAAGGACTAGCGGTGAGCACAGATACGCAGTATTTT
D gene: TRBD1; J gene: TRBJ2-7; CDR3 length: 14; V gene: TRBV5-1; clone size: -; CDR3 protein: CASSTGQGAYEQYF; CDR3 DNA: TGCGCCAGCAGCACCGGACAGGGCGCCTACGAGCAGTACTTC
D gene: -; J gene: TRBJ2-1; CDR3 length: 17; V gene: TRBV27; clone size: once; CDR3 protein: CASSPGGGPSSYNEQFF; CDR3 DNA: TGTGCCAGCAGCCCTGGGGGAGGCCCGAGCTCCTACAATGAGCAGTTCTTC
D gene: -; J gene: TRBJ1-1; CDR3 length: 14; V gene: TRBV15; clone size: -; CDR3 protein: CATRTWEGNTEAFF; CDR3 DNA: TGTGCCACCAGAACCTGGGAGGGTAACACTGAAGCTTTCTTT
D gene: -; J gene: TRBJ2-3; CDR3 length: 15; V gene: TRBV2; clone size: once; CDR3 protein: CASSERPLGRDTQYF; CDR3 DNA: TGTGCCAGCAGTGAAAGGCCCTTAGGGAGAGATACGCAGTATTTT
D gene: -; J gene: TRBJ1-2; CDR3 length: 13; V gene: TRBV30; clone size: -; CDR3 protein: CAWSVGGRSGYTF; CDR3 DNA: TGTGCCTGGAGTGTGGGGGGACGCTCCGGCTACACCTTC
D gene: TRBD2; J gene: TRBJ2-3; CDR3 length: 14; V gene: TRBV9; clone size: -; CDR3 protein: CASSAGGSTDTQYF; CDR3 DNA: TGTGCCAGCAGCGCCGGGGGGAGCACAGATACGCAGTATTTT
D gene: TRBD1; J gene: TRBJ1-5; CDR3 length: 15; V gene: TRBV27; clone size: once; CDR3 protein: CASSLSGGSNQPQHF; CDR3 DNA: TGTGCCAGCAGTTTGTCAGGGGGTAGCAATCAGCCCCAGCATTTT
D gene: TRBD2; J gene: TRBJ2-1; CDR3 length: 17; V gene: TRBV5-1; clone size: -; CDR3 protein: CASSGGGLAGSRNEQFF; CDR3 DNA: TGCGCCAGCAGCGGGGGGGGGCTAGCGGGAAGTAGGAATGAGCAGTTCTTC
D gene: -; J gene: TRBJ1-2; CDR3 length: 14; V gene: TRBV14; clone size: -; CDR3 protein: CASSSTGTGYGYTF; CDR3 DNA: TGTGCCAGCAGTTCCACAGGGACCGGATATGGCTACACCTTC
D gene: TRBD1; J gene: TRBJ1-1; CDR3 length: 14; V gene: TRBV27; clone size: once; CDR3 protein: CASSTGGPNTEAFF; CDR3 DNA: TGTGCCAGCAGTACAGGGGGCCCGAACACTGAAGCTTTCTTT
D gene: -; J gene: TRBJ2-1; CDR3 length: 13; V gene: TRBV5-4; clone size: -; CDR3 protein: CASSPTLGGEQFF; CDR3 DNA: TGTGCCAGCAGCCCGACACTAGGGGGTGAGCAGTTCTTC